Below, 25 T cell receptor beta chains from the same sample are listed, as sequenced in a study of control samples from healthy donors and cancer patients. Clones were sequenced by immunoSEQ multiplex PCR, and TCRdb holds only the in-frame ones, with some missing. The table includes fewer than 200,000 clones, roughly nine tenths detected once. Sequencing input: blood. Receptors were obtained from a man aged 25-40 years in good health.

The chain uses TRBV6-1 and TRBJ1-5; the D is unclear. V was shortened by 0 bases and J by 2 bases, with 8 bases between the two germline ends. Looked up from germline, CDR1 is MNHNS and CDR2 is SASEGT. The CDR3 spans 15 residues. The CDR3 loop is CASSEARVGNQPQHF. The CDR3 bases are TGTGCCAGCAGTGAAGCTAGGGTTGGCAATCAGCCCCAGCATTTT.

The chain couples TRBV6-5 to TRBJ1-2, with D perhaps TRBD1 (6 bases). Trimming took off 7 bases at V and 3 bases at J, with 12 bases between the two ends. The CDR3 extends over 13 amino acids. The germline gives CDR1 MNHEY, CDR2 SVGAGI. The CDR3: CASILHRDYGYTF. In DNA, the CDR3 is TGTGCCAGCATACTTCACAGGGACTATGGCTACACCTTC.

The chain uses TRBV7-9 and TRBJ1-1, with 10 bases aligning to TRBD1. Germline assignment: CDR1 SEHNR and CDR2 FQNEAQ (reference sequence). Trimming cost V 5 bases and J 5 bases; bases outside gene matches: 14. The CDR3 contains 17 residues. CDR3 protein: CASSPGQGMIRITEAFF. CDR3 in DNA: TGTGCCAGCAGCCCGGGACAGGGGATGATTCGGATTACTGAAGCTTTCTTT.

Only one count was recorded for this clone. The chain joins TRBV15 to TRBJ1-5; D gene uncertain. Germline V gene data show CDR1 as LNHNV and CDR2 as YYDKDF (reference sequence). The ends were cut back, 0 bases at V and 7 bases at J, with 7 bases in the middle. There are 13 residues in the CDR3. The CDR3 DNA is TGTGCCACCAGCAGAGATATGGGACAGCCCCAGCATTTT. Its translation: CATSRDMGQPQHF. Variable domain in full (rest from reference TRBV15 and TRBJ1-5): DAMVIQNPRYQVTQFGKPVTLSCSQTLNHNVMYWYQQKSSQAPKLLFHYYDKDFNNEADTPDNFQSRRPNTSFCFLDIRSPGLGDTAMYLCATSRDMGQPQHFGDGTRLSIL.

The chain links TRBV19 to TRBJ1-1; 9 bases fit TRBD1. CDR3 length: 15 amino acids. Looked up from germline, CDR1 is LNHDA and CDR2 is SQIVND (reference sequence). With V trimmed by 3 bases and J by 4 bases, 6 bases remained unmatched. The CDR3 DNA is TGTGCCAGTAGTATTTATGGGGACAGGGCCACTGAAGCTTTCTTT. Translated, it gives CASSIYGDRATEAFF.

Only one count was recorded for this clone. The chain carries TRBV19 and TRBJ1-2; the D gene is possibly TRBD1 (5 bases). The CDR3 is 16 amino acids. Between the trimmed V and J ends, which lost 0 bases and 6 bases, there was a span of 17 bases. CDR1 and CDR2 from the germline V gene are LNHDA and SQIVND (reference sequence). The CDR3 DNA is TGTGCCAGTAGTATAGATAGTGGGACGCCCAGAAATGGCTACACCTTC. It codes for CASSIDSGTPRNGYTF.

The chain links TRBV10-3 to TRBJ1-5; no definite D call. CDR1 ENHRY and CDR2 SYGVKD come from the germline V gene. The V end was cut by 0 bases, the J end by 1 base, with 7 bases between. CDR3 length equals 15 residues. CDR3: CAISESKGSNQPQHF. CDR3 in DNA: TGTGCCATCAGTGAGTCGAAGGGCAGCAATCAGCCCCAGCATTTT.

This clone appeared once. V usage is TRBV2 and J usage is TRBJ2-7, with D perhaps matching TRBD1 (5 bases). This CDR3 contains 13 residues. Germline assignment: CDR1 SNHLY and CDR2 FYNNEI. With 8 bases removed from V and 0 bases from J, the gap between germline ends came to 11 bases. CDR3 protein: CASHLTDSYEQYF. The CDR3 DNA follows: TGTGCCAGCCACTTGACAGACTCCTACGAGCAGTACTTC. The whole variable domain, filled in from reference TRBV2 and TRBJ2-7, reads EPEVTQTPSHQVTQMGQEVILRCVPISNHLYFYWYRQILGQKVEFLVSFYNNEISEKSEIFDDQFSVERPDGSNFTLKIRSTKLEDSAMYFCASHLTDSYEQYFGPGTRLTVT.

Turning to this clone: The junction shows a germline mismatch at one end, possibly a read error. CDR3 protein: CTSSRGQGAGANVLTF. Written as DNA, the CDR3 is TGTACCAGCAGTCGAGGACAGGGGGCTGGGGCCAACGTCCTGACTTTC. The genes are TRBV27 and TRBJ2-6, with TRBD1 matching over 10 bases. CDR1 and CDR2 (germline): MNHEY, SMNVEV (reference sequence). There are 16 residues in the CDR3.

The chain couples TRBV6-1 to TRBJ1-6; D might be TRBD1 (6 bases). V lost 1 base, J lost 6 bases, and 10 bases lay in between. This CDR3 contains 15 residues. Germline V CDR1 and CDR2: MNHNS, SASEGT. In DNA, the CDR3 is TGTGCCAGCAGTGAAGGAATCAGGGGTAATTCACCCCTCCACTTT. Encoded protein: CASSEGIRGNSPLHF.

V usage is TRBV19 and J usage is TRBJ1-5, with a weak D call TRBD1 (6 bases). The CDR3 runs 15 residues. With 5 bases removed from V and 5 bases from J, the gap between germline ends came to 16 bases. The germline V gene has CDR1 LNHDA and CDR2 SQIVND (reference sequence). This chain's CDR3 is CASSVTGLGDQPQHF. In nucleotides, the CDR3 is TGTGCCAGTAGTGTCACAGGGCTTGGTGATCAGCCCCAGCATTTT.

V and J are TRBV27 and TRBJ2-1; D assignment may be TRBD1 or TRBD2 (5 bases each). The V and J ends lost 1 base and 4 bases respectively, with 8 bases between them. The CDR3 runs to 14 residues. Germline V gene data show CDR1 as MNHEY and CDR2 as SMNVEV (reference sequence). This CDR3 reads CASSLWDGYNEQFF. The DNA of the CDR3 is TGTGCCAGCAGTTTATGGGACGGTTACAATGAGCAGTTCTTC.

The V call is TRBV28, the J call TRBJ2-7, with TRBD1 identical over 9 bases. Per germline, CDR1 MDHEN and CDR2 SYDVKM. The CDR3 has 14 amino acids. V was pared by 7 bases and J by 5 bases, with 9 bases of the junction left unmatched. In DNA, the CDR3 is TGTGCCAGCAAACCCGGGACAGGGATCGACGAGCAGTACTTC. It codes for CASKPGTGIDEQYF.

The J gene is TRBJ1-6, the V gene TRBV3-1 (or the pseudogene TRBV3-2); D is ambiguous. Trimming removed 0 bases at V and 10 bases at J, with 7 bases between. Germline V gene lookup returns CDR1 LGHDT and CDR2 YNNKEL (reference sequence). The CDR3 spans 13 residues. CDR3 in amino acids: CASSQDLGSPLHF. The CDR3 DNA reads TGTGCCAGCAGCCAAGATCTGGGGTCACCCCTCCACTTT.

The chain joins TRBV27 to TRBJ2-2, with 12 bases lining up with TRBD1. The CDR3 has 17 residues. V shed 3 bases, J shed 7 bases, and the junction held 9 bases outside the gene matches. The germline V gene encodes CDR1 MNHEY and CDR2 SMNVEV (reference sequence). The CDR3 DNA reads TGTGCCAGCAGTTTCCGAGGGACAGGGGGCAGGGTCGGGGAGCTGTTTTTT. Translated: CASSFRGTGGRVGELFF.

The chain links TRBV28 to TRBJ1-2; the D gene is possibly TRBD1 (5 bases). Trimming removed 2 bases at V and 3 bases at J, with 10 bases between. This CDR3 comprises 14 residues. Germline CDR1 and CDR2: MDHEN and SYDVKM. The CDR3 is CASSLGAGHYGYTF. The CDR3 DNA is TGTGCCAGCAGTTTAGGAGCAGGGCACTATGGCTACACCTTC.

The chain joins TRBV2 to TRBJ2-3; 7 bases are a match to TRBD2. V trimming: 7 bases; J trimming: 4 bases; junction bases outside the gene matches: 8. The V gene's germline CDR1 is SNHLY and CDR2 FYNNEI. This CDR3 region has 14 residues. In DNA form, the CDR3 reads TGTGCCAGCACTCCCGGGAGGTCGGCAGATACGCAGTATTTT. Translating it yields CASTPGRSADTQYF.

This chain uses TRBV3-1 (or the pseudogene TRBV3-2) with TRBJ2-1, with 12 bases that match TRBD2. The CDR3 is 18 amino acids. Trimming took 3 bases from V and 8 from J; bases not matched to a gene: 14. Germline-derived CDR1 and CDR2 are LGHDT and YNNKEL (reference sequence). CDR3 residues: CASSQSDGTSGWSHEQFF. In nucleotides, the CDR3 is TGTGCCAGCAGCCAGAGTGACGGGACTAGCGGGTGGTCACATGAGCAGTTCTTC.

This chain links TRBV28 with TRBJ1-6; 7 positions match TRBD1. The V gene end was trimmed by 7 bases and the J gene end by 7 bases; junction bases not matched to a gene: 7. The CDR3 covers 14 residues. Germline V gives CDR1 MDHEN, CDR2 SYDVKM. The CDR3 region is CASTPGQTNSPLHF. The CDR3 DNA follows: TGTGCCAGCACCCCGGGACAGACAAATTCACCCCTCCACTTT.

This chain joins TRBV14 and TRBJ1-1; D perhaps matches TRBD1 (5 bases). The CDR3 covers 17 residues. V was cut by 4 bases and J by 3 bases, with 21 bases left in between. The V gene's germline CDR1 is SGHDN and CDR2 FVKESK. The CDR3 here is CASSRAGLRYRYTEAFF. For the CDR3, the DNA is TGTGCCAGCAGCCGGGCGGGACTACGGTATCGTTACACTGAAGCTTTCTTT.

This clone was recorded only once. This sequence joins TRBV5-1 and TRBJ1-1; the D is unclear. The V gene lost 4 bases and the J gene lost 4 bases, with 14 bases spanning the gap. Germline CDR1 and CDR2: SGHRS and YFSETQ. The CDR3 runs 14 residues. The CDR3 is CASSTRTWGTEAFF. In nucleotides, the CDR3 is TGCGCCAGCAGCACCCGGACCTGGGGCACTGAAGCTTTCTTT.

V gene TRBV4-1 combines with J gene TRBJ1-1, with 10 bases aligning to TRBD1. Looked up from germline, CDR1 is MGHRA and CDR2 is YSYEKL. V lost 4 bases, J lost 5 bases, and 7 bases stayed unmatched. The CDR3 covers 15 residues. Here the CDR3 DNA reads TGCGCCAGCAGCCGCAGGGACAGGGGAGAAACTGAAGCTTTCTTT. Protein: CASSRRDRGETEAFF.

This clone is a singleton in its sample. The rearrangement joins TRBV30 to TRBJ2-7; D perhaps matches TRBD1 (6 bases). The V and J ends lost 4 bases and 0 bases respectively, with 10 bases between them. The CDR3 runs to 13 residues. Looked up from germline, CDR1 is GTSNPN and CDR2 is SVGIG (reference sequence). The CDR3 sequence: CAWTDRSSYEQYF. CDR3 coding DNA: TGTGCCTGGACTGACAGGAGCTCCTACGAGCAGTACTTC.

The chain links TRBV18 to TRBJ1-3; D is unresolved. The germline CDR1 and CDR2 sequences are KGHSH and LQKENI. V lost 2 bases to trimming and J lost 4 bases, with 6 bases between them. This CDR3 comprises 13 residues. The CDR3 nucleotides read TGTGCCAGCTCACCAACACAGGGAAACACCATATATTTT. Its translation: CASSPTQGNTIYF.

The chain carries TRBV6-5 and TRBJ1-6; D perhaps matches TRBD1 (6 bases). Trimming took 6 bases from V and 10 from J, leaving 16 bases between them. In germline, CDR1 is MNHEY, CDR2 SVGAGI. CDR3 length equals 14 residues. This chain's CDR3 is CASSQRGGRSPLHF. Written as DNA, the CDR3 is TGTGCCAGCAGCCAGAGAGGGGGACGCTCACCCCTCCACTTT.